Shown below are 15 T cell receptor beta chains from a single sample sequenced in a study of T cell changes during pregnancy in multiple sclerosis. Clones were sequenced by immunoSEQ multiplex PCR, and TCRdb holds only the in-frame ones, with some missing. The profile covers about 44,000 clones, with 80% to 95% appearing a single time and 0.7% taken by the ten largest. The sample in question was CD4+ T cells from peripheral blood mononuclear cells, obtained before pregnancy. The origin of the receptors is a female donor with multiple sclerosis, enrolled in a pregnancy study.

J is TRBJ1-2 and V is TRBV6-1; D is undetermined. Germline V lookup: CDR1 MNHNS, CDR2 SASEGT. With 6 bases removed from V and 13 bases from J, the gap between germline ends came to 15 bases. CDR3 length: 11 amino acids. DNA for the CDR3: TGTGCCAGCAGCGAGACACCCTTGGGCACCTTC. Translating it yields CASSETPLGTF.

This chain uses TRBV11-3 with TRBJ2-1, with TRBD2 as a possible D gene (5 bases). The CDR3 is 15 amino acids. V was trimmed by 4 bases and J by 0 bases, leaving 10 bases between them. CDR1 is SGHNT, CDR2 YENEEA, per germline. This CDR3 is CASSSRGSSYNEQFF. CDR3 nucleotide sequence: TGTGCCAGCAGCTCCCGTGGGAGCTCCTACAATGAGCAGTTCTTC.

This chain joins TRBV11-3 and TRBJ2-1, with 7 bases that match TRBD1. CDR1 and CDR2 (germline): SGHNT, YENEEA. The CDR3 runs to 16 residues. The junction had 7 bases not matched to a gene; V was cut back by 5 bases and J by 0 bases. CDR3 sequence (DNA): TGTGCCAGCAGCCGAGGGACAGCTCCCTCCTACAATGAGCAGTTCTTC. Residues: CASSRGTAPSYNEQFF.

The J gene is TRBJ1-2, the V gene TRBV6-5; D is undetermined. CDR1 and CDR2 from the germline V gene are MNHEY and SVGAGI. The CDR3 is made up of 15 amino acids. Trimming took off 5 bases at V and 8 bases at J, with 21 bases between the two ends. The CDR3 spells CASSASHRNSFGYTF. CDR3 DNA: TGTGCCAGCAGTGCGTCACACAGAAACTCCTTCGGCTACACCTTC.

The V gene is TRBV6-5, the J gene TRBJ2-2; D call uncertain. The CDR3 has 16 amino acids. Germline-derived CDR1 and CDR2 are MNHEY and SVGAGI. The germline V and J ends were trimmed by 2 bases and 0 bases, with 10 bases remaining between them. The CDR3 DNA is TGTGCCAGCAGTTACATCCTCAGGACGAACACCGGGGAGCTGTTTTTT. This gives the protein CASSYILRTNTGELFF.

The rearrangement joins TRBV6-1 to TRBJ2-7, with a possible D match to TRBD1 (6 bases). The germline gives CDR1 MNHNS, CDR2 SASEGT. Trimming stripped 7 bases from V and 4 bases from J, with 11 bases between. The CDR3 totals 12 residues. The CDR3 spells CASNEQGYEQYF. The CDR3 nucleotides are TGTGCCAGCAACGAGCAGGGGTACGAGCAGTACTTC.

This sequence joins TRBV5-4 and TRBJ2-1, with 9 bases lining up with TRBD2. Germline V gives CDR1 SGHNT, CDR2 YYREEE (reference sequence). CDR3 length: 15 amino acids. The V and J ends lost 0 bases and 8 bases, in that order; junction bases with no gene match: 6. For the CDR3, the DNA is TGTGCCAGCAGCTTGGTTCGCGCGGGAGGGGATGAGCAGTTCTTC. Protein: CASSLVRAGGDEQFF. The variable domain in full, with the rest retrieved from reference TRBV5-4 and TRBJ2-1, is ETGVTQSPTHLIKTRGQQVTLRCSSQSGHNTVSWYQQALGQGPQFIFQYYREEENGRGNFPPRFSGLQFPNYSSELNVNALELDDSALYLCASSLVRAGGDEQFFGPGTRLTVL.

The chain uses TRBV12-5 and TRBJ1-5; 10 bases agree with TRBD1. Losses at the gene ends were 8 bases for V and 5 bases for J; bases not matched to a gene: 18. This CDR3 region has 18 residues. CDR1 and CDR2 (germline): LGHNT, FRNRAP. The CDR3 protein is CASKSQGQGRFFDQPQHF. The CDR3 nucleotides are TGTGCTAGTAAGTCCCAGGGACAGGGGAGGTTTTTCGATCAGCCCCAGCATTTT.

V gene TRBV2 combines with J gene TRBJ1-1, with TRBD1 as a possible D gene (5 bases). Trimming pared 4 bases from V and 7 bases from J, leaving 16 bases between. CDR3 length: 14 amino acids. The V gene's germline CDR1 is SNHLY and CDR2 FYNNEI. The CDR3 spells CASSGLTVLLEAFF. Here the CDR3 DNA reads TGTGCCAGCAGTGGCCTGACAGTTCTCCTTGAAGCTTTCTTT.

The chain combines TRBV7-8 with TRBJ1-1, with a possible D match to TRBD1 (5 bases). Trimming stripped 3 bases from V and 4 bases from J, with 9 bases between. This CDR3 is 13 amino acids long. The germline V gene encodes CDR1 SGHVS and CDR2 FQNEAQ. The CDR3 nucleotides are TGTGCCAGCAGCTTGGGGCTAGGCACTGAAGCTTTCTTT. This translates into CASSLGLGTEAFF.

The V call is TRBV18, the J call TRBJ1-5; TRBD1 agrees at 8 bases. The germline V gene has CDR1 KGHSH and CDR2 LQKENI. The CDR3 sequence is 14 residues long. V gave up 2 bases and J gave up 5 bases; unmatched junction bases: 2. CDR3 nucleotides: TGTGCCAGCTCACCAACAGGGGGTTATCAGCCCCAGCATTTT. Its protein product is CASSPTGGYQPQHF.

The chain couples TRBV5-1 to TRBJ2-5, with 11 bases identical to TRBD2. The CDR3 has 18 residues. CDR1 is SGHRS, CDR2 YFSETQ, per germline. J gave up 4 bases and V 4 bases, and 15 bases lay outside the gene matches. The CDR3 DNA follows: TGCGCCAGCAGCGCCCGGCCTGGGACTAGCGGACGAGGAGAGACCCAGTACTTC. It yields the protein CASSARPGTSGRGETQYF.

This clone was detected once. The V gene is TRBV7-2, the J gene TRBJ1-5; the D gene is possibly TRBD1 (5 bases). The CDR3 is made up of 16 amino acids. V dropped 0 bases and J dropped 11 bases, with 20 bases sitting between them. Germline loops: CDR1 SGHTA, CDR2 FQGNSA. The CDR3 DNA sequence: TGTGCCAGCAGCTTAGCCATGGACGGCCGGGGGTGGGCCCAGCATTTT. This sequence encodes CASSLAMDGRGWAQHF.

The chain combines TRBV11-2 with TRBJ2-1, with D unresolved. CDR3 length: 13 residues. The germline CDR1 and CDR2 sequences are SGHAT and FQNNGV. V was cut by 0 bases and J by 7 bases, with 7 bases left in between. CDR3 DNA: TGTGCCAGCAGCTTAGATACAGTGAATGAGCAGTTCTTC. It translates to CASSLDTVNEQFF.

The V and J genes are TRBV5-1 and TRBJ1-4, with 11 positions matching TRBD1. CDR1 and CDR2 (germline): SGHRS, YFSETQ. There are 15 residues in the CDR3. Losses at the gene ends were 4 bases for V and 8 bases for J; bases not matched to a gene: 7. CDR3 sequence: CASSRTGGLEEKLFF. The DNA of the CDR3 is TGCGCCAGCAGCAGGACAGGGGGCTTAGAGGAAAAACTGTTTTTT.